What follows describes a single T cell receptor beta chain. This clonotype was counted many times. It has no known antigen specificity. Per-base qualities were not stored, and no clone one base away is much larger. The TCR beta CDR3 regions were amplified from the RNA transcripts. The first round of RT-PCR for the TCR CDR3 was performed with the HTBI primer set and the Qiagen OneStep RT-PCR kit. Libraries were constructed in a second round of multiplex PCR, after which size selection and purification were performed. Sequencing of the libraries was done on an Illumina HiSeq2000 using paired-end 100 bp reads. In the paper's pipeline: Raw data were processed with SOAPnuke, discarding reads with adapters, uncalled bases, mean Phred below 15, or no exact constant-primer or identifier match. COPE v1.2.5 was used to merge high-quality paired reads, and clonotypes were defined as unique nucleotide sequences. MiTCR v1.1 was used to align the clonotypes against IMGT TRBV, TRBD and TRBJ reference segments. Analysis was restricted to V-J combinations with a frequency above 0.0001, which covered roughly 99% of repertoires. The TCS score was defined as the ratio of F50 (clonal expansion) to E x V (chaos), calculated using BLOSUM62-based TCRdist between CDR3 peptides within each V-J. Welch's t-statistics and random forest reduced 500 to 650 V-J features to 13, which were used in a naive Bayes classifier (R e1071). TCRdb reanalyzed the raw reads on its own, using fastp at Q25 for trimming and MiXCR for clone calling, and kept in-frame beta chains. Rows are combined by CDR3 protein, so each entry shows the most common genes and DNA. For this entry, the V and J calls and clone size follow TCRdb and not the study's own pipeline. The sample records roughly 240,000 distinct CDR3 sequences, about 17% of which are singletons. The top ten hold more than 25% of the sample.

Moderately to severely active disease, a Clinical Activity Score of at least 3, a NOSPECS grade of at least 4, and a duration under 3 months were present in ophthalmopathy patients. Patients with uncontrolled infections, other autoimmune diseases, pregnancy or lactation were excluded. Diagnoses were established on the basis of clinical symptoms, serum thyroxine and TRAb, thyroid ultrasound, and orbital computed tomography. Ficoll-Paque density gradient centrifugation was used to isolate PBMCs from about 10 ml of fresh peripheral blood. Total RNA was extracted with Trizol reagent, and quality was checked on an Agilent 2100 Bioanalyzer. The data are from a study of T cells in Graves' hyperthyroidism and ophthalmopathy (dated by TCRdb to between 2019 and 2020). Notes on the research overall: Peripheral blood samples were taken at the time of initial diagnosis, prior to any treatment. For training and testing, the 110 or so patients in the discovery cohort were randomly divided in a 7:3 ratio. After sampling, hyperthyroidism patients received methimazole starting at 30 mg daily, and ophthalmopathy patients received high-dose intravenous methylprednisolone. To identify distinguishing TCR V-J signatures, a discovery cohort of 100 or so patients was used, comprising 43 with Graves' ophthalmopathy and around 57 with stable Graves' hyperthyroidism. In roughly six Graves' hyperthyroidism patients, the study also compared T-cell repertoires from thyroid tissue with T-cell repertoires from blood. Prospective prediction of ophthalmopathy was tested in an independent validation cohort consisting of 18 to 20 hyperthyroidism patients and approximately 16 patients who later progressed to ophthalmopathy. TCR Vbeta CDR3 sequencing of 140 or so peripheral blood samples (around 45 ophthalmopathy, 75 hyperthyroidism and around 17 progressor patients) is reported in the paper.

The CDR3 spans 15 residues, from the cysteine through the phenylalanine. The DNA shown is the 45-base CDR3, in frame from base 1. The germline V gene (reference sequence) provides CDR1 DFQATT and CDR2 SNEGSKA. V loses 6 bases at its end and J loses 4 bases; junction bases beyond the gene matches: 11. Beyond this particular receptor, the publication reports: During validation, the model predicted progression to ophthalmopathy a median of about 6.3 months ahead of onset, with approximately 70% sensitivity and under 85% specificity. A model built on a 13 V-J signature distinguished ophthalmopathy from stable hyperthyroidism, reaching roughly 88% sensitivity and under 84% specificity in cross-validation and 80%/75% in testing. Blood samples also contained most of the expanded thyroid clonotypes (frequency above 0.001), which suggests that blood repertoires may reflect thyroid immune responses. No statistical method was used to fix the sample size in advance, and group allocation was not hidden from the investigators.

Sequences were obtained from blood. The sequence was obtained from a woman in her late teens or twenties with Graves' ophthalmopathy. Recombination linked TRBV20-1 to TRBJ2-1; the central 8 bases match TRBD2. The nucleotide sequence is TGCAGTGCCCCGACCGGGACTAGAATATACAATGAGCAGTTCTTC. The resulting protein is CSAPTGTRIYNEQFF.